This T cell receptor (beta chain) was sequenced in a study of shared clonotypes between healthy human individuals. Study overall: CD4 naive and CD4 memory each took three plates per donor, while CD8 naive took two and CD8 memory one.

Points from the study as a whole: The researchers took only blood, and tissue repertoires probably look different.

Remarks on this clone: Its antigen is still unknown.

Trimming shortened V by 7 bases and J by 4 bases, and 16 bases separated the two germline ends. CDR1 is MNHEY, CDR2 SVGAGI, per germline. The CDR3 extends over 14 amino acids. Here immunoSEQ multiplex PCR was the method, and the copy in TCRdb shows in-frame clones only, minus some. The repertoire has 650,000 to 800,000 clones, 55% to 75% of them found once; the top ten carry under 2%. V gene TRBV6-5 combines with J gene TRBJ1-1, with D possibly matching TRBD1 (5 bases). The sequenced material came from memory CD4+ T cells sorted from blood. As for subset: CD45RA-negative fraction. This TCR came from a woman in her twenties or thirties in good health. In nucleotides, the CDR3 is TGTGCCAGCAATAAGGGACGGGCGGGCACTGAAGCTTTCTTT. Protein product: CASNKGRAGTEAFF.